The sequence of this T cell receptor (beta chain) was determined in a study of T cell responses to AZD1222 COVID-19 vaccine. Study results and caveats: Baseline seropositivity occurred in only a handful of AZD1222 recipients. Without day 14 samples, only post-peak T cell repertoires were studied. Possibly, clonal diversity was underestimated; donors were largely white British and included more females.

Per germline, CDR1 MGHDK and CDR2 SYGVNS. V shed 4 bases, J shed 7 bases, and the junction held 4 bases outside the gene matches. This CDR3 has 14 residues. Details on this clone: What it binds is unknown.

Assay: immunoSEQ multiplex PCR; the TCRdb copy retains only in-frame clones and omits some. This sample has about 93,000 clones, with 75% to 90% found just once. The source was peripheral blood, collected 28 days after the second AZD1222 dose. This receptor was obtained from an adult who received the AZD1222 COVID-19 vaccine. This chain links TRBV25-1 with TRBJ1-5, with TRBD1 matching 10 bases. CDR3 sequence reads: CASSGGQGVQPQHF. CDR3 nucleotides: TGTGCCAGCAGTGGCGGACAGGGGGTACAGCCCCAGCATTTT. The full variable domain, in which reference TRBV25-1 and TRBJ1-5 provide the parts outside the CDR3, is EADIYQTPRYLVIGTGKKITLECSQTMGHDKMYWYQQDPGMELHLIHYSYGVNSTEKGDLSSESTVSRIRTEHFPLTLESARPSHTSQYLCASSGGQGVQPQHFGDGTRLSIL.